This note documents a single TCR beta chain sequence. CDR1 SGHNT and CDR2 YYREEE come from the germline V gene (reference sequence). The ends lost 3 bases at V and 3 bases at J; junction bases unmatched: 7. This CDR3 has 15 residues. Assay used: immunoSEQ multiplex PCR; TCRdb lists only in-frame clones, some missing. The profile shows tens of thousands of clones, roughly 89% of them singletons. The source of the sample is a study of blood T cell repertoires in COVID-19. In the study overall: COVID-19 samples collected from the United States, Italy and Spain covered acute and convalescent phases.

Sequences were obtained from peripheral blood. The sequence was collected from a man in his 60s with acute or convalescent COVID-19. V usage is TRBV5-4 and J usage is TRBJ1-2; TRBD1 matches at 8 bases. The CDR3 loop is CASSSGADRDYGYTF. CDR3 bases: TGTGCCAGCAGCTCCGGAGCGGACAGGGACTATGGCTACACCTTC. Looking up the rest from reference TRBV5-4 and TRBJ1-2 gives the full variable domain: ETGVTQSPTHLIKTRGQQVTLRCSSQSGHNTVSWYQQALGQGPQFIFQYYREEENGRGNFPPRFSGLQFPNYSSELNVNALELDDSALYLCASSSGADRDYGYTFGSGTRLTVV.